The 7 T cell receptor beta chains reported below all come from one sample, sequenced in a study of T cells after yellow fever vaccination. MiXCR, applied by TCRdb to the 5' RACE reads, yields one record per CDR3 protein. This table holds 500,000 to 650,000 distinct CDR3 sequences, around a sixth found once. Here the sequenced sample was PBMCs, taken 5 to 6 days after the first yellow fever vaccination. The receptors come from a man younger than 30 who received the YFV17D yellow fever vaccine.

The gene calls are TRBV12-3 or TRBV12-4 and TRBJ1-5; D unclear. The CDR3 has 14 residues. V was cut by 3 bases and J by 7 bases, with 13 bases left in between. DNA of the CDR3: TGTGCCAGCAGTTTTGAAGGCGCGGGCCAGCCCCAGCATTTT. Translated, it gives CASSFEGAGQPQHF.

V and J are TRBV6-5 and TRBJ2-2; 7 bases fit TRBD2. V was clipped by 3 bases and J by 4 bases; unmatched bases: 2. In germline, CDR1 is MNHEY, CDR2 SVGAGI. The CDR3 consists of 14 residues. The CDR3 sequence: CASSYWTSTGELFF. The CDR3 DNA follows: TGTGCCAGCAGTTATTGGACTAGCACCGGGGAGCTGTTTTTT.

This clonotype has more than one count but fewer than ten. The rearrangement joins TRBV10-3 to TRBJ2-1; TRBD2 aligns across 8 bases. Germline CDR1 and CDR2: ENHRY and SYGVKD. Losses at the gene ends were 7 bases for V and 5 bases for J; bases not matched to a gene: 10. The CDR3 extends over 15 amino acids. Here the CDR3 reads CAIKESGTRDNEQFF. CDR3 sequence (DNA): TGTGCCATCAAAGAGTCCGGGACTAGGGACAATGAGCAGTTCTTC.

This clonotype was detected a few times. This sequence joins TRBV28 and TRBJ1-3; no definite D call. Trimming removed 7 bases from V and 2 bases from J, with 12 bases in between. The CDR3 contains 14 residues. CDR1 MDHEN and CDR2 SYDVKM come from the germline V gene. The CDR3 nucleotides read TGTGCCAGCAAAGGGCAGGCCACTGGAAACACCATATATTTT. Translated, it gives CASKGQATGNTIYF.

The chain is built from TRBV27 and TRBJ1-5; D is uncertain. Germline CDR1 MNHEY, CDR2 SMNVEV (reference sequence). The CDR3 is 15 amino acids. Trimming took 3 bases from V and 0 from J, leaving 9 bases between them. CDR3 sequence (DNA): TGTGCCAGCAGTTTTATCCCAGGTAGCAATCAGCCCCAGCATTTT. Translation gives CASSFIPGSNQPQHF.

There are a few counts of this clonotype. The genes are TRBV10-2 and TRBJ2-7; D not certain. This CDR3 has 13 amino acids. Germline V lookup: CDR1 WSHSY, CDR2 SAAADI. Trimming shortened V by 0 bases and J by 6 bases, and 9 bases separated the two germline ends. This CDR3 is CASSESRYREQYF. The CDR3 bases are TGCGCCAGCAGTGAGTCCAGATACCGCGAGCAGTACTTC.

This clonotype has at least ten counts. The V and J genes are TRBV6-2 or TRBV6-3 and TRBJ2-2; TRBD2 matches 15 bases. CDR1 and CDR2 (germline): MNHEY, SVGEGT. The V and J ends lost 4 bases and 0 bases, in that order; junction bases with no gene match: 9. CDR3 length: 20 amino acids. The CDR3 DNA is TGTGCCAGCAGTTCCCTCGAGGGACTAGCGGGGGGCTCGAACACCGGGGAGCTGTTTTTT. Its protein is CASSSLEGLAGGSNTGELFF.